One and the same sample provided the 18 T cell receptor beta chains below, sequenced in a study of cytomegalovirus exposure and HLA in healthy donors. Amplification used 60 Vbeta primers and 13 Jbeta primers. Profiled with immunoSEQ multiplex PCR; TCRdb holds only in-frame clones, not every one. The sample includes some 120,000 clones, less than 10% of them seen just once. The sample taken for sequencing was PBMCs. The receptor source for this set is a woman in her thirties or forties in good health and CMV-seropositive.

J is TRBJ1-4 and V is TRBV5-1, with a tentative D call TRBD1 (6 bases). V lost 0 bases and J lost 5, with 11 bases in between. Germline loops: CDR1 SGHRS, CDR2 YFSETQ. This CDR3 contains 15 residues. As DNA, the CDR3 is TGCGCCAGCAGCTTGGACCAGGGGAAGAATGAAAAACTGTTTTTT. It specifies CASSLDQGKNEKLFF.

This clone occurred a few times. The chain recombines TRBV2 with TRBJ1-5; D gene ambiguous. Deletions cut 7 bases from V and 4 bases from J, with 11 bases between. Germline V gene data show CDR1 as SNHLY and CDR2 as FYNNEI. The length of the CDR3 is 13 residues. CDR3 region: CASTPQLNQPQHF. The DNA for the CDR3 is TGTGCCAGCACACCTCAACTTAATCAGCCCCAGCATTTT.

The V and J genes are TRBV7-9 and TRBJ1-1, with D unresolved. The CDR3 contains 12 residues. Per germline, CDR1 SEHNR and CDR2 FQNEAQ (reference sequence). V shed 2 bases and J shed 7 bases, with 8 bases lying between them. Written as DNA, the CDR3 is TGTGCCAGCAGCTTAAGCCCCCGTGAAGCTTTCTTT. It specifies CASSLSPREAFF.

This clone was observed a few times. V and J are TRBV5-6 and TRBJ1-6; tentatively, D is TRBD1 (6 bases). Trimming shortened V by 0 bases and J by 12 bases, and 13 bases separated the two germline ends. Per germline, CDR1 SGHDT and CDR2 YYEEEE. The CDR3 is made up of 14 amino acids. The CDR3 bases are TGTGCCAGCAGCTTGGCGGACAGATGGGGACCCCTCCACTTT. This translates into CASSLADRWGPLHF.

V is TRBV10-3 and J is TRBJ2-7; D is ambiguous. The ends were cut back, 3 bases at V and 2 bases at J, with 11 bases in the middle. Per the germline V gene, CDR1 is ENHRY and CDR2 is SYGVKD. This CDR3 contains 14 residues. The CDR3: CAISDQTSAYEQYF. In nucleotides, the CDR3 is TGTGCCATCAGTGACCAGACTTCGGCCTACGAGCAGTACTTC.

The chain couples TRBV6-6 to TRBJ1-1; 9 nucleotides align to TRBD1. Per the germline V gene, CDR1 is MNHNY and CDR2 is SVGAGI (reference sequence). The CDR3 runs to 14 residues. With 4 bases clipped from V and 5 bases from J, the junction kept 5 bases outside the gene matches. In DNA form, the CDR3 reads TGTGCCAGCAGTTTCGGGACAGGGATGACTGAAGCTTTCTTT. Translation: CASSFGTGMTEAFF.

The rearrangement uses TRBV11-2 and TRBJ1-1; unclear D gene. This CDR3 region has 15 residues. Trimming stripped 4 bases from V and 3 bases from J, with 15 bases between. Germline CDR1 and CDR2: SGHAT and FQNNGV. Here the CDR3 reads CASSSSAGRDTEAFF. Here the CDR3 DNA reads TGTGCCAGCAGCTCCTCCGCAGGCCGTGACACTGAAGCTTTCTTT.

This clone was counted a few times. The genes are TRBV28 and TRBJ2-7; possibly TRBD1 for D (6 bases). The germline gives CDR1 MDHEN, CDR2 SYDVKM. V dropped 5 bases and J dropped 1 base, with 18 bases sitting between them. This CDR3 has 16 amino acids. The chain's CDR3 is CASSTTGTGISYEQYF. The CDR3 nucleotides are TGTGCCAGCAGTACAACGGGAACAGGGATTTCCTACGAGCAGTACTTC.

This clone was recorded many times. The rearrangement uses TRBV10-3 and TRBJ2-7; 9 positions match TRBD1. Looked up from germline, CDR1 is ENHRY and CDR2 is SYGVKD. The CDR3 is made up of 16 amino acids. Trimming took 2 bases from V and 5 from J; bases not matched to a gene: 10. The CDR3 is CAISELRGDRAHEQYF. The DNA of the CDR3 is TGTGCCATCAGTGAGCTTCGGGGGGACAGGGCGCACGAGCAGTACTTC.

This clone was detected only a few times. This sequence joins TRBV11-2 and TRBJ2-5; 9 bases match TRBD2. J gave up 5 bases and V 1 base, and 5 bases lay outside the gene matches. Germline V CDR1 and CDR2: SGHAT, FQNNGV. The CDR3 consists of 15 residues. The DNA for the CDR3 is TGTGCCAGCAGCTTAGGGCTAGCGGGGCGGGAGACCCAGTACTTC. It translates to CASSLGLAGRETQYF. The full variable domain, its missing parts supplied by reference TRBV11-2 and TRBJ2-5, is EAGVAQSPRYKIIEKRQSVAFWCNPISGHATLYWYQQILGQGPKLLIQFQNNGVVDDSQLPKDRFSAERLKGVDSTLKIQPAKLEDSAVYLCASSLGLAGRETQYFGPGTRLLVL.

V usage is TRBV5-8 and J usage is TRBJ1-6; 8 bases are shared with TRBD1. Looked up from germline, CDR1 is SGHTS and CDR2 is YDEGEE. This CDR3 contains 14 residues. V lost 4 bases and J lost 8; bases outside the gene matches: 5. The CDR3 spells CASSRTDRDSPLHF. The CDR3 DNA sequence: TGTGCCAGCAGCCGTACGGACAGGGATTCACCCCTCCACTTT.

The CDR3 reads CASSWDRSYEQYF. The CDR3 DNA reads as TGCGCCAGCAGCTGGGACAGGTCCTACGAGCAGTACTTC. The V call is TRBV5-1, the J call TRBJ2-7, with 8 bases aligning to TRBD1. From germline, CDR1 is SGHRS and CDR2 YFSETQ. CDR3 length: 13 amino acids. J gave up 1 base and V 3 bases, and 0 bases lay outside the gene matches.

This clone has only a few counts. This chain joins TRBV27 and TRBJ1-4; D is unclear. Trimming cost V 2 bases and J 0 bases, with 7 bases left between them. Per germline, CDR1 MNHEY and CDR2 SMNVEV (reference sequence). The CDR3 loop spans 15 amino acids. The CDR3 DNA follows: TGTGCCAGCAGTTTAATGAGTGCAACTAATGAAAAACTGTTTTTT. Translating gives CASSLMSATNEKLFF.

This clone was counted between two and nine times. This CDR3 reads CASRTPVQGNTGELFF. CDR3 nucleotides: TGTGCCAGCAGAACTCCGGTACAGGGAAACACCGGGGAGCTGTTTTTT. The chain uses TRBV28 and TRBJ2-2, with D perhaps matching TRBD1 (6 bases). This CDR3 contains 16 residues. Germline-derived CDR1 and CDR2 are MDHEN and SYDVKM. Trimming shortened V by 6 bases and J by 2 bases, and 16 bases separated the two germline ends.

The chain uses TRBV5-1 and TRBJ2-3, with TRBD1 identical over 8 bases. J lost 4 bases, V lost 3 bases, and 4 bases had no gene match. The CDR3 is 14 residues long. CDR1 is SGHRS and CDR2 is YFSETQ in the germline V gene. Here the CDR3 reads CASSWKDRADTQYF. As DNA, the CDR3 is TGCGCCAGCAGCTGGAAGGACAGGGCAGATACGCAGTATTTT.

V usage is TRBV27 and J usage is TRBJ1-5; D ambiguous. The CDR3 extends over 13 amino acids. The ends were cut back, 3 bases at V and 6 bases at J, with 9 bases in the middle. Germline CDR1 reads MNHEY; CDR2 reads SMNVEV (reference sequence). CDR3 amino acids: CASSFTAGQPQHF. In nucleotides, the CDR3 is TGTGCCAGCAGTTTCACGGCGGGTCAGCCCCAGCATTTT.

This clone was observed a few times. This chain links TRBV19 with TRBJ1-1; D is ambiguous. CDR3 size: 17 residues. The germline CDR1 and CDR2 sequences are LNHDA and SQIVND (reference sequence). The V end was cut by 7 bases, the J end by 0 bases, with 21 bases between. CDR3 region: CASTRGGPGRMNTEAFF. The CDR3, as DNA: TGTGCCAGTACCAGAGGCGGCCCGGGAAGAATGAACACTGAAGCTTTCTTT.

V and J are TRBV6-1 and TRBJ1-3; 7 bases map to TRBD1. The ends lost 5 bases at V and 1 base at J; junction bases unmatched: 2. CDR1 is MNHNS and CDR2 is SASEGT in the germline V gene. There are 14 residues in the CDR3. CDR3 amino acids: CASSSQGSGNTIYF. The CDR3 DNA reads TGTGCCAGCAGTTCACAGGGGTCTGGAAACACCATATATTTT.